This TCR beta chain was sequenced in a study of cytomegalovirus exposure and HLA in healthy donors. Trimming took 5 bases from V and 3 from J, leaving 7 bases between them. Germline V gene lookup returns CDR1 SEHNR and CDR2 FQNEAQ (reference sequence). The CDR3 extends over 12 amino acids. Donors consisted of healthy bone marrow donors. The PCR ran on 60 Vbeta and 13 Jbeta primers. TCRdb's copy holds only in-frame clones and misses some; the assay was immunoSEQ multiplex PCR. This table has about 120,000 clones, nearly 80% appearing once. The specimen was PBMCs. This receptor was identified in a woman younger than 45 in good health and CMV-seronegative. The rearrangement links TRBV7-9 to TRBJ1-1, with D unresolved. Here the CDR3 reads CASSVVDTEAFF. The CDR3 DNA reads TGTGCCAGCAGCGTAGTAGACACTGAAGCTTTCTTT.